The 27 T cell receptor beta chains listed next were all sequenced from one sample in a study of blood T cell repertoires in COVID-19. TCRdb's copy holds only in-frame clones and misses some; the assay was immunoSEQ multiplex PCR. The sample consists of 200,000 to 300,000 clones, around 88% of them appearing once. Material: peripheral blood. These receptors all stem from a young man with active or convalescent COVID-19.

The rearrangement joins TRBV7-2 to TRBJ1-1; 8 bases agree with TRBD1. The CDR3 extends over 17 amino acids. Trimming took 5 bases from V and 1 from J; bases not matched to a gene: 12. Germline CDR1 is SGHTA and CDR2 is FQGNSA. The chain's CDR3 is CASSKRPGTGGNTEAFF. The CDR3 DNA follows: TGTGCCAGCAGCAAACGACCCGGGACAGGCGGGAACACTGAAGCTTTCTTT.

This chain uses TRBV7-2 with TRBJ2-5, with a tentative D call TRBD1 (5 bases). CDR1 SGHTA and CDR2 FQGNSA come from the germline V gene. This CDR3 has 13 residues. Trimming removed 4 bases at V and 3 bases at J, with 9 bases between. The CDR3 nucleotides are TGTGCCAGCAGCTGGGGCTGGAAAGAGACCCAGTACTTC. Translation: CASSWGWKETQYF.

The V call is TRBV27, the J call TRBJ2-5; possible D gene TRBD2, 6 bases. The CDR3 is 13 amino acids. CDR1 is MNHEY and CDR2 is SMNVEV in the germline V gene (reference sequence). V was shortened by 6 bases and J by 3 bases, with 11 bases between the two germline ends. DNA for the CDR3: TGTGCCAGCAGGTTTAGCGGAGAAGAGACCCAGTACTTC. Amino acid sequence: CASRFSGEETQYF.

The rearrangement links TRBV4-3 to TRBJ2-5; 9 bases fit TRBD2. Germline V gene lookup returns CDR1 LGHNA and CDR2 YSLEER. Unmatched junction bases numbered 5, after V lost 1 base and J lost 5 bases. This CDR3 has 15 residues. CDR3 amino acids: CASSQVGGGAETQYF. CDR3 DNA: TGCGCCAGCAGCCAAGTGGGCGGGGGGGCGGAGACCCAGTACTTC.

The J gene is TRBJ2-2, the V gene TRBV19, with 7 bases identical to TRBD1. V was clipped by 8 bases and J by 7 bases; unmatched bases: 10. Germline V gives CDR1 LNHDA, CDR2 SQIVND (reference sequence). This CDR3 is 14 amino acids long. This CDR3 reads CASSLTGSSGELFF. The DNA for the CDR3 is TGTGCCAGTTCCTTGACAGGGTCTAGCGGGGAGCTGTTTTTT.

The gene calls are TRBV23-1 and TRBJ2-7; D unresolved. TRBV23-1 has ORF status, its function being uncertain. Trimming removed 0 bases at V and 0 bases at J, with 18 bases between. The CDR3 has 18 residues. CDR3 DNA: TGCGCCAGCAGTCAATCGTGGCAACAACAGAAGAGCTCCTACGAGCAGTACTTC. Amino acids: CASSQSWQQQKSSYEQYF.

The chain links TRBV19 to TRBJ1-2; tentative D call: TRBD1 (5 bases). Trimming cost V 5 bases and J 8 bases, with 15 bases left between them. The CDR3 length is 13 residues. Germline assignment: CDR1 LNHDA and CDR2 SQIVND (reference sequence). In DNA form, the CDR3 reads TGTGCCAGTAGTCCCGGACAAGTCGGAGGCTACACCTTC. Amino acid sequence: CASSPGQVGGYTF.

The chain is built from TRBV2 and TRBJ2-3; D not certain. Germline-derived CDR1 and CDR2 are SNHLY and FYNNEI. The CDR3 runs 13 residues. V lost 3 bases to trimming and J lost 0 bases, with 4 bases between them. The CDR3, as DNA: TGTGCCAGCAGTGACTTTAGCACAGATACGCAGTATTTT. It encodes CASSDFSTDTQYF. Full variable domain (rest looked up from reference TRBV2 and TRBJ2-3): EPEVTQTPSHQVTQMGQEVILRCVPISNHLYFYWYRQILGQKVEFLVSFYNNEISEKSEIFDDQFSVERPDGSNFTLKIRSTKLEDSAMYFCASSDFSTDTQYFGPGTRLTVL.

The chain couples TRBV29-1 to TRBJ1-2; no firm D call. The CDR3 spans 11 residues. Trimming removed 4 bases at V and 8 bases at J, with 11 bases between. The germline CDR1 and CDR2 sequences are SQVTM and ANQGSEA. The CDR3 DNA sequence: TGCAGCGTTGTAGAATCGGGAGGCTACACCTTC. The encoded protein is CSVVESGGYTF. Full variable domain (outside the CDR3, taken from reference TRBV29-1 and TRBJ1-2): SAVISQKPSRDICQRGTSLTIQCQVDSQVTMMFWYRQQPGQSLTLIATANQGSEATYESGFVIDKFPISRPNLTFSTLTVSNMSPEDSSIYLCSVVESGGYTFGSGTRLTVV.

This clone was seen once. The rearrangement uses TRBV12-5 and TRBJ2-3, with unresolved D. CDR1 and CDR2 from the germline V gene are LGHNT and FRNRAP. The length of the CDR3 is 14 residues. The ends were cut back, 3 bases at V and 2 bases at J, with 9 bases in the middle. The CDR3 sequence: CASGFPLPTDTQYF. As DNA, the CDR3 is TGTGCTAGTGGTTTTCCCCTACCCACAGATACGCAGTATTTT.

The chain couples TRBV19 to TRBJ1-1; TRBD1 matches at 7 bases. The J segment lost 10 bases and the V segment lost 7 bases, leaving 15 bases of the junction unmatched. The V gene's germline CDR1 is LNHDA and CDR2 SQIVND (reference sequence). The CDR3 sequence is 14 residues long. The CDR3 sequence: CASMQATGVVGAFF. The CDR3 nucleotides read TGTGCCAGTATGCAGGCTACAGGGGTGGTTGGAGCTTTCTTT. Supplemented by reference TRBV19 and TRBJ1-1, the full variable domain reads DGGITQSPKYLFRKEGQNVTLSCEQNLNHDAMYWYRQDPGQGLRLIYYSQIVNDFQKGDIAEGYSVSREKKESFPLTVTSAQKNPTAFYLCASMQATGVVGAFFGQGTRLTVV.

The chain joins TRBV6-7 to TRBJ2-7, with D possibly matching TRBD1 (5 bases). TRBV6-7 is marked as an open reading frame, function uncertain. This CDR3 is 13 amino acids long. Trimming stripped 8 bases from V and 0 bases from J, with 11 bases between. The CDR3 coding sequence is TGTGCCAGCCCGACAGAGAGCTCCTACGAGCAGTACTTC. Translation gives CASPTESSYEQYF.

This clone has a single count. V and J are TRBV19 and TRBJ1-3, with D unresolved. The CDR3 is 10 residues long. From germline, CDR1 is LNHDA and CDR2 SQIVND (reference sequence). Trimming pared 10 bases from V and 5 bases from J, leaving 6 bases between. CDR3 sequence (DNA): TGTGCCACACTGAGAAACACCATATATTTT. Translated: CATLRNTIYF.

The chain carries TRBV7-7 and TRBJ1-3; D unresolved. The V end was cut by 6 bases, the J end by 3 bases, with 9 bases between. The CDR3 spans 13 residues. Germline V gives CDR1 SSHAT, CDR2 FNYEAQ (reference sequence). DNA of the CDR3: TGTGCCAGCAGTATCGGTTATGGAAACACCATATATTTT. The encoded protein is CASSIGYGNTIYF.

This chain uses TRBV10-3 with TRBJ1-2, with 10 bases that match TRBD1. V gave up 1 base and J gave up 3 bases; unmatched junction bases: 2. The CDR3 contains 15 residues. Per germline, CDR1 ENHRY and CDR2 SYGVKD. As DNA, the CDR3 is TGTGCCATCAGTGAGTTAGGACAGGGGGACTATGGCTACACCTTC. This sequence encodes CAISELGQGDYGYTF.

The chain combines TRBV3-1 (or the pseudogene TRBV3-2) with TRBJ1-1; D unresolved. Trimming shortened V by 5 bases and J by 6 bases, and 16 bases separated the two germline ends. CDR1 and CDR2 (germline): LGHDT, YNNKEL (reference sequence). This CDR3 has 14 amino acids. CDR3 DNA: TGTGCCAGCAGCACCTCCCGCAGAGGTCCTGAAGCTTTCTTT. Its translation: CASSTSRRGPEAFF.

The V and J genes are TRBV7-9 and TRBJ2-1, with 15 bases matching TRBD2. CDR1 and CDR2 from the germline V gene are SEHNR and FQNEAQ (reference sequence). This CDR3 is 17 amino acids long. V was clipped by 5 bases and J by 5 bases; unmatched bases: 7. CDR3 sequence reads: CASSPRTSGGANNEQFF. CDR3 in DNA: TGTGCCAGCAGCCCAAGGACTAGCGGGGGGGCCAACAATGAGCAGTTCTTC.

This sequence joins TRBV9 and TRBJ1-3, with 7 bases that match TRBD1. Germline V gives CDR1 SGDLS, CDR2 YYNGEE. CDR3 length equals 14 residues. Trimming cost V 2 bases and J 4 bases; bases outside gene matches: 3. DNA for the CDR3: TGTGCCAGCAGCGTTGCGGGACAGGGAAACACCATATATTTT. Amino acid sequence: CASSVAGQGNTIYF.

CDR3 coding DNA: TGTGCCAGTAGTCCAGGACAGGGGGTCACAGATACGCAGTATTTT. Residues: CASSPGQGVTDTQYF. The chain employs TRBV19 and TRBJ2-3; the match to TRBD1 covers 10 bases. Trimming at V came to 5 bases and at J to 2 bases, leaving 4 bases not matched to a gene. Germline lookup yields CDR1 LNHDA and CDR2 SQIVND (reference sequence). The CDR3 length is 15 residues.

The chain carries TRBV5-1 and TRBJ2-7; D call uncertain. V was cut by 0 bases and J by 2 bases, with 6 bases left in between. CDR3 size: 13 residues. Germline assignment: CDR1 SGHRS and CDR2 YFSETQ. For the CDR3, the DNA is TGCGCCAGCAGCTTGGAGAGTGCCTACGAGCAGTACTTC. Translated, it gives CASSLESAYEQYF.

This chain links TRBV7-9 with TRBJ1-4, with TRBD1 matching 8 bases. Germline CDR1 and CDR2: SEHNR and FQNEAQ (reference sequence). The CDR3 consists of 15 residues. The V and J ends lost 7 bases and 10 bases, in that order; junction bases with no gene match: 14. CDR3 sequence reads: CASKSDRVQVGKLFF. In nucleotides, the CDR3 is TGTGCCAGCAAATCGGACAGGGTCCAGGTGGGAAAACTGTTTTTT.

The chain combines TRBV30 with TRBJ2-3; D is unresolved. V was shortened by 2 bases and J by 1 base, with 10 bases between the two germline ends. CDR1 and CDR2 from the germline V gene are GTSNPN and SVGIG (reference sequence). The CDR3 extends over 14 amino acids. Here the CDR3 reads CAWSSLERTDTQYF. DNA of the CDR3: TGTGCCTGGAGTTCATTGGAGCGCACAGATACGCAGTATTTT. The full variable domain, rest sourced from reference TRBV30 and TRBJ2-3, is SQTIHQWPATLVQPVGSPLSLECTVEGTSNPNLYWYRQAAGRGLQLLFYSVGIGQISSEVPQNLSASRPQDRQFILSSKKLLLSDSGFYLCAWSSLERTDTQYFGPGTRLTVL.

The chain couples TRBV13 to TRBJ2-7; D unclear. Germline-derived CDR1 and CDR2 are PRHDT and FYEKMQ (reference sequence). Trimming cost V 1 base and J 2 bases, with 6 bases left between them. The length of the CDR3 is 13 residues. The CDR3, as DNA: TGTGCCAGCAGCTTAGTAGCCACCTACGAGCAGTACTTC. Its translation: CASSLVATYEQYF.

The chain recombines TRBV19 with TRBJ1-2, with TRBD1 identical over 11 bases. CDR1 and CDR2 from the germline V gene are LNHDA and SQIVND (reference sequence). V was pared by 6 bases and J by 7 bases, with 7 bases of the junction left unmatched. This CDR3 spans 14 amino acids. This CDR3 is CASSNGQGALGYTF. CDR3 sequence (DNA): TGTGCCAGTAGCAATGGACAGGGGGCTCTTGGCTACACCTTC.

This clone has only a few counts. The V call is TRBV7-2, the J call TRBJ2-1; perhaps TRBD1 as D (6 bases). The V gene lost 0 bases and the J gene lost 1 base, with 7 bases spanning the gap. Germline V gene data show CDR1 as SGHTA and CDR2 as FQGNSA. This CDR3 is built from 15 residues. The CDR3 nucleotides read TGTGCCAGCAGCTTAGCACAGGGTTCCTACAATGAGCAGTTCTTC. This gives the protein CASSLAQGSYNEQFF.

The DNA of the CDR3 is TGTGCCAGCAGTTACTCGACTAGCGCACTTGGCGGGGAGCTGTTTTTT. It specifies CASSYSTSALGGELFF. The rearrangement joins TRBV6-2 or TRBV6-3 to TRBJ2-2; 8 bases match TRBD2. Germline trimming cut 0 bases from V and 7 bases from J; bases unmatched to any gene: 7. The CDR3 is 16 amino acids. CDR1 is MNHEY and CDR2 is SVGEGT in the germline V gene.

This chain uses TRBV6-5 with TRBJ2-1; 9 bases are shared with TRBD2. Trimming removed 6 bases from V and 0 bases from J; junction bases left unmatched: 0. Germline V gives CDR1 MNHEY, CDR2 SVGAGI. This CDR3 region has 14 residues. The chain's CDR3 is CASRRGGSYNEQFF. CDR3 nucleotides: TGTGCCAGCAGGCGGGGGGGCTCCTACAATGAGCAGTTCTTC.